This record concerns one TCR beta chain sequence. Its antigen is not known. The entirety of the isolated RNA underwent reverse transcription, so expressed TCRB transcripts were sequenced. Only in-frame clones appear in the TCRdb table, and some are missing; sequencing was by immunoSEQ multiplex PCR. The sample records some 640,000 clones, more than 13% being singletons. Via CD45RO/CCR7/CD25/CD127/CD95/CD27, cells of the CD4+ naive, central memory, regulatory and stem cell-like memory subsets were sorted. The CDR3 totals 16 residues. The V end was cut by 1 base, the J end by 5 bases, with 15 bases between. Looked up from germline, CDR1 is SGHVS and CDR2 is FQNEAQ. The data are from a study of beta chain features in type 1 diabetes. Broader study findings: Type 1 diabetes patients had moderately but significantly shorter TCRB CDR3s in all four CD4+ subsets. Patients with type 1 diabetes showed fewer VDJ junction insertions and more deletions. Naive, central memory and Treg TCRB repertoires seemed to resemble each other more closely in patients than they did in healthy donors. Patients and controls would share equally any PCR tilt toward shorter templates.

The origin of this receptor is a man between 18 and 35 years old with type 1 diabetes. Sequenced material: naive CD4+ T cells from blood. The V call is TRBV7-8, the J call TRBJ1-5, with D uncertain. The CDR3 nucleotides read TGTGCCAGCAGCTTAGGGGCAAAAACCCTCTATCAGCCCCAGCATTTT. Translating it yields CASSLGAKTLYQPQHF.